The 24 T cell receptor beta chains reported below all come from one sample, sequenced in a study of type 1 regulatory T cells. One entry per CDR3 protein results from TCRdb running MiXCR on the reads. The data show approximately 90,000 distinct CDR3 sequences, 25% to 40% seen once. Material for sequencing was CD4+ T cells, either the whole sample or a sorted fraction (not recorded which). The receptors come from a human donor in good health.

This clonotype has a handful of counts. V gene TRBV6-1 combines with J gene TRBJ1-1; tentative D call: TRBD1 (5 bases). The CDR3 is made up of 13 amino acids. Looked up from germline, CDR1 is MNHNS and CDR2 is SASEGT. Trimming pared 8 bases from V and 4 bases from J, leaving 14 bases between. The CDR3 sequence: CASGLGVSTEAFF. The CDR3, as DNA: TGTGCCAGCGGGTTAGGGGTCAGCACTGAAGCTTTCTTT.

The CDR3 DNA reads as TGTGCCAGCAGCTCAGGGAGACAGTGGAACACTGAAGCTTTCTTT. Translating it yields CASSSGRQWNTEAFF. The chain couples TRBV7-9 to TRBJ1-1; tentative D call: TRBD1 (5 bases). The CDR3 length is 15 residues. The germline gives CDR1 SEHNR, CDR2 FQNEAQ (reference sequence). V was pared by 4 bases and J by 1 base, with 13 bases between.

This rearrangement joins TRBV5-1 to TRBJ2-1, with TRBD2 as a possible D gene (5 bases). With 5 bases removed from V and 0 bases from J, the gap between germline ends came to 12 bases. The CDR3 extends over 15 amino acids. The germline gives CDR1 SGHRS, CDR2 YFSETQ. The CDR3 sequence: CASRNERSSYNEQFF. For the CDR3, the DNA is TGCGCCAGCAGAAACGAGCGGAGCTCCTACAATGAGCAGTTCTTC.

This clonotype has only one observation. This rearrangement joins TRBV7-2 to TRBJ2-1; TRBD1 matches 8 bases. Unmatched junction bases numbered 11, after V lost 6 bases and J lost 4 bases. The germline gives CDR1 SGHTA, CDR2 FQGNSA. The length of the CDR3 is 16 residues. The CDR3 coding sequence is TGTGCCAGCAGGCCACCAGACAGGGGTCGTTACAATGAGCAGTTCTTC. Its translation: CASRPPDRGRYNEQFF.

This clonotype was counted between two and nine times. The chain links TRBV7-2 to TRBJ2-1, with 12 bases fitting TRBD2. Germline CDR1 is SGHTA and CDR2 is FQGNSA. The CDR3 length is 18 residues. Unmatched junction bases numbered 7, after V lost 3 bases and J lost 1 base. CDR3 sequence (DNA): TGTGCCAGCAGCTTTGCTAGCGGGAGGGCCATTTCCTACAATGAGCAGTTCTTC. Its translation: CASSFASGRAISYNEQFF. The full variable domain, its missing parts supplied by reference TRBV7-2 and TRBJ2-1, is GAGVSQSPSNKVTEKGKDVELRCDPISGHTALYWYRQSLGQGLEFLIYFQGNSAPDKSGLPSDRFSAERTGGSVSTLTIQRTQQEDSAVYLCASSFASGRAISYNEQFFGPGTRLTVL.

This clonotype appeared a few times. The chain has TRBV20-1 and TRBJ1-2; D remains unclear. CDR1 is DFQATT, CDR2 SNEGSKA, per germline (reference sequence). The CDR3 has 15 residues. Trimming took off 6 bases at V and 0 bases at J, with 17 bases between the two ends. The CDR3 loop is CSAKIQPLSNYGYTF. The CDR3 DNA sequence: TGCAGTGCCAAAATACAGCCGCTTTCTAACTATGGCTACACCTTC.

This sequence joins TRBV28 and TRBJ2-2; 7 nucleotides match TRBD2. This CDR3 contains 15 residues. Germline CDR1 and CDR2: MDHEN and SYDVKM. V was pared by 5 bases and J by 3 bases, with 6 bases of the junction left unmatched. The CDR3 reads CASSRTSDDTGELFF. DNA for the CDR3: TGTGCCAGCAGTCGAACTAGCGACGACACCGGGGAGCTGTTTTTT.

The rearrangement uses TRBV24-1 and TRBJ2-3, with TRBD2 matching over 8 bases. The CDR3 length is 14 residues. The V gene's germline CDR1 is KGHDR and CDR2 SFDVKD. Unmatched junction bases numbered 5, after V lost 4 bases and J lost 6 bases. The CDR3 coding sequence is TGTGCCACCAGTGACCCGACTAGCGCCGATACGCAGTATTTT. Residues: CATSDPTSADTQYF.

In DNA, the CDR3 is TGCAGTGCCCGGAGGAGCTCATCCGGCTCCTACGAGCAGTACTTC. Translated, it gives CSARRSSSGSYEQYF. V is TRBV20-1 and J is TRBJ2-7; TRBD2 is a possible D gene (5 bases). Germline lookup yields CDR1 DFQATT and CDR2 SNEGSKA (reference sequence). This CDR3 is 15 amino acids long. The V end was cut by 6 bases, the J end by 0 bases, with 18 bases between.

The chain has TRBV7-2 and TRBJ1-2, with D possibly being TRBD1 (5 bases). Germline CDR1 is SGHTA and CDR2 is FQGNSA. There are 14 residues in the CDR3. V lost 3 bases and J lost 5, with 13 bases in between. Written as DNA, the CDR3 is TGTGCCAGCAGCTTCCTGGGGGGACCTTATGGCTACACCTTC. Amino acid sequence: CASSFLGGPYGYTF.

This clonotype was observed at least ten times. This chain connects TRBV20-1 to TRBJ1-2, with 9 nucleotides matching TRBD1. This CDR3 is 13 amino acids long. Germline CDR1 reads DFQATT; CDR2 reads SNEGSKA (reference sequence). The trim removed 6 bases at V and 3 bases at J, leaving 5 bases unmatched. CDR3 bases: TGCAGTGCCACCCGGGACAGGGACTATGGCTACACCTTC. Its protein product is CSATRDRDYGYTF.

This clonotype was seen a few times. This chain connects TRBV10-3 to TRBJ2-3; D unclear. V was trimmed by 6 bases and J by 4 bases, leaving 11 bases between them. The CDR3 has 13 amino acids. CDR1 is ENHRY, CDR2 SYGVKD, per germline. CDR3 residues: CAIRPPEPDTQYF. The CDR3 nucleotides read TGTGCCATCAGGCCACCGGAGCCAGATACGCAGTATTTT.

The chain uses TRBV20-1 and TRBJ1-5; D may be TRBD1 (6 bases). The CDR3 spans 13 residues. Looked up from germline, CDR1 is DFQATT and CDR2 is SNEGSKA (reference sequence). Trimming removed 3 bases at V and 5 bases at J, with 11 bases between. The CDR3 DNA follows: TGCAGTGCTAGCTCACAGGGCTATCAGCCCCAGCATTTT. Protein sequence: CSASSQGYQPQHF.

This chain connects TRBV6-1 to TRBJ2-2, with 7 bases aligning to TRBD2. Germline lookup yields CDR1 MNHNS and CDR2 SASEGT. The ends lost 1 base at V and 7 bases at J; junction bases unmatched: 3. CDR3 length: 14 residues. The CDR3: CASSEGREFGELFF. The CDR3 bases are TGTGCCAGCAGTGAAGGGCGGGAGTTCGGGGAGCTGTTTTTT.

The rearrangement uses TRBV9 and TRBJ2-1; TRBD2 agrees at 9 bases. Trimming removed 2 bases from V and 3 bases from J; junction bases left unmatched: 3. The CDR3 is 15 residues long. Germline CDR1 SGDLS, CDR2 YYNGEE. CDR3 residues: CASSVLAGNYNEQFF. In DNA, the CDR3 is TGTGCCAGCAGCGTTCTAGCGGGAAACTACAATGAGCAGTTCTTC.

The V gene is TRBV5-1, the J gene TRBJ2-5; D not certain. Germline V gene sequence: CDR1 SGHRS, CDR2 YFSETQ. V was clipped by 1 base and J by 5 bases, with 18 bases between them. There are 16 residues in the CDR3. In DNA, the CDR3 is TGCGCCAGCAGCTTGTCTGGGATCCAGCTGGTCGAGACCCAGTACTTC. This translates into CASSLSGIQLVETQYF. Together with reference TRBV5-1 and TRBJ2-5, the CDR3 gives the full variable domain: KAGVTQTPRYLIKTRGQQVTLSCSPISGHRSVSWYQQTPGQGLQFLFEYFSETQRNKGNFPGRFSGRQFSNSRSEMNVSTLELGDSALYLCASSLSGIQLVETQYFGPGTRLLVL.

CDR3 loop: CASRPGAYEQYF. The CDR3 coding sequence is TGTGCCAGCAGGCCGGGGGCCTACGAGCAGTACTTC. V usage is TRBV28 and J usage is TRBJ2-7; tentative D call: TRBD2 (6 bases). The germline gives CDR1 MDHEN, CDR2 SYDVKM. This CDR3 region has 12 residues. Trimming removed 6 bases from V and 2 bases from J, with 8 bases in between.

The chain uses TRBV5-4 and TRBJ2-1; 11 nucleotides align to TRBD2. The CDR3 is 15 amino acids. Trimming removed 2 bases from V and 6 bases from J; junction bases left unmatched: 4. The germline CDR1 and CDR2 sequences are SGHNT and YYREEE (reference sequence). The CDR3 spells CASSFGTSGPNEQFF. The CDR3 bases are TGTGCCAGCAGCTTCGGGACTAGCGGACCCAATGAGCAGTTCTTC.

This sequence joins TRBV18 and TRBJ1-3; no firm D call. Per the germline V gene, CDR1 is KGHSH and CDR2 is LQKENI. This CDR3 has 15 amino acids. Trimming pared 2 bases from V and 0 bases from J, leaving 8 bases between. The CDR3 DNA reads as TGTGCCAGCTCACCAGTCGCCCGCTCTGGAAACACCATATATTTT. Translation gives CASSPVARSGNTIYF.

This chain uses TRBV4-2 with TRBJ2-1; unclear D gene. CDR1 LGHNA and CDR2 YNFKEQ come from the germline V gene. The ends were cut back, 4 bases at V and 2 bases at J, with 12 bases in the middle. This CDR3 has 15 amino acids. This CDR3 is CASSPTDATYNEQFF. Written as DNA, the CDR3 is TGTGCCAGCAGCCCGACGGACGCTACCTACAATGAGCAGTTCTTC.

V is TRBV4-2 and J is TRBJ1-2; 7 bases are a match to TRBD1. CDR1 and CDR2 from the germline V gene are LGHNA and YNFKEQ. Unmatched junction bases numbered 5, after V lost 3 bases and J lost 4 bases. The CDR3 contains 14 residues. CDR3 sequence: CASSQIGTAYGYTF. The CDR3 nucleotides are TGTGCCAGCAGCCAGATTGGGACAGCCTATGGCTACACCTTC.

This clonotype was seen ten or more times. The V call is TRBV9, the J call TRBJ1-4; D remains ambiguous. The CDR3 runs to 15 residues. Germline assignment: CDR1 SGDLS and CDR2 YYNGEE. Trimming removed 4 bases from V and 5 bases from J, with 15 bases in between. The CDR3 coding sequence is TGTGCCAGCAGCCCTTACGGAGGGCACAATGAAAAACTGTTTTTT. Translation: CASSPYGGHNEKLFF.

In nucleotides, the CDR3 is TGTGCCAGCAGTTACCATCAGGGTTTTGGCGTTAGTTATGGCAATCAGCCCCAGCATTTT. Residues: CASSYHQGFGVSYGNQPQHF. The V call is TRBV6-2 or TRBV6-3, the J call TRBJ1-5, with D possibly TRBD1 on 5 matching bases. Trimming cost V 2 bases and J 2 bases, with 25 bases left between them. The CDR3 length is 20 residues. Germline CDR1 reads MNHEY; CDR2 reads SVGEGT.

A note on this clonotype: A much larger clone differs by one base, so this may be a read error. The rearrangement uses TRBV24-1 and TRBJ2-1, with D perhaps matching TRBD1 (6 bases). Germline V gene data show CDR1 as KGHDR and CDR2 as SFDVKD. This CDR3 is 11 amino acids long. The V and J ends lost 11 bases and 9 bases respectively, with 13 bases between them. The CDR3 DNA reads as TGTGCCATCATGGGGGCCGGTGAGCAGTTCTTC. It specifies CAIMGAGEQFF.